The 13 T cell receptor beta chains below all came from one sample that was sequenced in a study of response to subunit inactivated influenza vaccine (dated by TCRdb to between 2018 and 2020). The method behind the library was RT-PCR. The reads were generated on an Illumina HiSeq 2500. TCRdb cleaned the public reads at Q25 with fastp, built clones with MiXCR and kept in-frame beta chains. Rows with one shared CDR3 protein collapse into an entry with the most common genes and DNA. For this sample the table gives about 520,000 distinct CDR3 sequences, of which around 25% were detected only once. In total, the top ten clones hold over 1.5% of the sample. Specimen: CD4+ T cells sorted from PBMCs, collected roughly 5 days after vaccination. The receptors were sampled from a man aged 45 to 65 who received an inactivated influenza vaccine. Donor details come from another sample of the same person, matched by shared clones.

Only a few counts were recorded for this clonotype. The rearrangement uses TRBV20-1 and TRBJ2-7; D remains ambiguous. Looked up from germline, CDR1 is DFQATT and CDR2 is SNEGSKA (reference sequence). Trimming stripped 4 bases from V and 0 bases from J, with 10 bases between. This CDR3 is 13 amino acids long. The CDR3, as DNA: TGCAGTGCTAAACTACAGAGCTCCTACGAGCAGTACTTC. Amino acid sequence: CSAKLQSSYEQYF.

The chain employs TRBV12-3 or TRBV12-4 and TRBJ1-6; 8 nucleotides match TRBD1. Losses at the gene ends were 7 bases for V and 8 bases for J; bases not matched to a gene: 10. This CDR3 is built from 15 residues. CDR3 in DNA: TGTGCCAGCACCGGACAGGGAGCTAGACATTCACCCCTCCACTTT. As protein: CASTGQGARHSPLHF.

On this clonotype: A much larger clone is a single base away; this may be a read error. The chain has TRBV12-3 or TRBV12-4 and TRBJ2-2, with a possible D match to TRBD2 (7 bases). This CDR3 is built from 18 residues. With 8 bases removed from V and 0 bases from J, the gap between germline ends came to 22 bases. CDR3 amino acids: CASWGGRRIIANTGELFF. The CDR3 DNA reads as TGTGCCAGCTGGGGGGGCAGGCGAATAATCGCGAACACCGGGGAGCTGTTTTTT.

This clonotype was seen only a few times. The chain recombines TRBV7-2 with TRBJ2-5; D perhaps matches TRBD2 (6 bases). This CDR3 spans 14 amino acids. Per germline, CDR1 SGHTA and CDR2 FQGNSA. V lost 4 bases to trimming and J lost 2 bases, with 11 bases between them. This CDR3 is CASSSLAAQETQYF. The CDR3 DNA reads TGTGCCAGCAGCTCACTAGCAGCACAAGAGACCCAGTACTTC.

This clonotype was counted a few times. This chain connects TRBV20-1 to TRBJ2-6; 7 positions match TRBD1. CDR1 is DFQATT and CDR2 is SNEGSKA in the germline V gene (reference sequence). This CDR3 region has 15 residues. Germline trimming cut 2 bases from V and 2 bases from J; bases unmatched to any gene: 3. The CDR3 spells CSARKTGTGANVLTF. CDR3 coding DNA: TGCAGTGCTAGAAAGACAGGGACTGGGGCCAACGTCCTGACTTTC.

V is TRBV2 and J is TRBJ2-5; D is unclear. Germline V gene lookup returns CDR1 SNHLY and CDR2 FYNNEI. CDR3 length equals 13 residues. Trimming removed 7 bases at V and 5 bases at J, with 14 bases between. The DNA for the CDR3 is TGTGCCAGCAACGGACGGGTTGGGGAGACCCAGTACTTC. It is translated as CASNGRVGETQYF.

This clonotype was seen more than once but under ten times. The chain uses TRBV5-1 and TRBJ1-1, with 12 bases fitting TRBD1. After removal of 3 bases from V and 5 bases from J, the junction contained 5 bases not matched to a gene. CDR3 length: 15 amino acids. Germline V gives CDR1 SGHRS, CDR2 YFSETQ. CDR3 amino acids: CASSSMGQGATEAFF. The CDR3 DNA reads as TGCGCCAGCAGCTCCATGGGACAGGGGGCGACTGAAGCTTTCTTT.

In its sample, this clonotype was seen a few times. The J gene is TRBJ1-5, the V gene TRBV12-3 or TRBV12-4, with no clear D. This CDR3 region has 13 residues. V lost 1 base and J 5 bases, leaving 6 bases between the germline ends. The CDR3 DNA sequence: TGTGCCAGCAGTTTAGGTCCCCATCAGCCCCAGCATTTT. Amino acid sequence: CASSLGPHQPQHF.

The chain is built from TRBV7-2 and TRBJ2-7, with D unresolved. With 1 base removed from V and 2 bases from J, the gap between germline ends came to 9 bases. Germline CDR1 reads SGHTA; CDR2 reads FQGNSA. The CDR3 is made up of 14 amino acids. The CDR3 DNA reads as TGTGCCAGCAGCTTAGGGGGAATTCCCTACGAGCAGTACTTC. This gives the protein CASSLGGIPYEQYF.

The chain joins TRBV2 to TRBJ2-6; TRBD1 aligns across 11 bases. Losses at the gene ends were 0 bases for V and 0 bases for J; bases not matched to a gene: 7. Germline V gene sequence: CDR1 SNHLY, CDR2 FYNNEI. The CDR3 runs 20 residues. The CDR3 here is CASSEALLGTGGSGANVLTF. As DNA, the CDR3 is TGTGCCAGCAGTGAAGCGCTTCTCGGGACAGGGGGCTCTGGGGCCAACGTCCTGACTTTC.

For the CDR3, the DNA is TGTGCCTGGAAAGGAGAGAGGGGGGTACGTCACACTGAAGCTTTCTTT. Translating it yields CAWKGERGVRHTEAFF. This chain links TRBV30 with TRBJ1-1, with D possibly TRBD1 on 6 matching bases. Trimming stripped 4 bases from V and 3 bases from J, with 21 bases between. Per the germline V gene, CDR1 is GTSNPN and CDR2 is SVGIG (reference sequence). This CDR3 has 16 amino acids.

This chain uses TRBV5-6 with TRBJ2-5; D unclear. Looked up from germline, CDR1 is SGHDT and CDR2 is YYEEEE. The CDR3 loop spans 13 amino acids. V was cut by 4 bases and J by 5 bases, with 12 bases left in between. This chain's CDR3 is CASSEEWRETQYF. CDR3 in DNA: TGTGCCAGCAGCGAGGAGTGGCGGGAGACCCAGTACTTC.

The table lists this clonotype with a few counts. This sequence joins TRBV7-2 and TRBJ2-7; D is possibly TRBD1 (5 bases). Germline-derived CDR1 and CDR2 are SGHTA and FQGNSA. This CDR3 is built from 15 residues. Trimming took off 5 bases at V and 3 bases at J, with 17 bases between the two ends. For the CDR3, the DNA is TGTGCCAGCAGCGTTGGGGCGGAATCCTACTACGAGCAGTACTTC. It translates to CASSVGAESYYEQYF.